This passage covers 14 T cell receptor beta chains from one sample sequenced in a study of cytomegalovirus exposure and HLA in healthy donors. The PCR was carried out with 60 Vbeta primers and 13 Jbeta primers. This table comes from immunoSEQ multiplex PCR, and its TCRdb copy is limited to in-frame clones, with some not included. The profile shows over 100,000 clones, 55% to 65% of them singletons. Sequencing was done on a sample of PBMCs. These receptors came from a woman aged 30 to 39 in good health and CMV-seronegative.

This clone was seen many times. CDR3 bases: TGTGCCAGCAGCGTAGCGGGAGGGGAGGGCAATGAGCAGTTCTTC. Protein product: CASSVAGGEGNEQFF. This chain uses TRBV6-1 with TRBJ2-1; 11 bases match TRBD2. Germline assignment: CDR1 MNHNS and CDR2 SASEGT. This CDR3 is 15 amino acids long. The ends lost 6 bases at V and 6 bases at J; junction bases unmatched: 7.

This rearrangement joins TRBV5-4 to TRBJ2-7; D is unclear. This CDR3 comprises 13 residues. CDR1 SGHNT and CDR2 YYREEE come from the germline V gene (reference sequence). V was shortened by 0 bases and J by 6 bases, with 10 bases between the two germline ends. The CDR3 nucleotides are TGTGCCAGCAGCTTGGCCGCTAGTTTCGAGCAGTACTTC. Translating it yields CASSLAASFEQYF. The full variable domain, with the rest looked up from reference TRBV5-4 and TRBJ2-7, is ETGVTQSPTHLIKTRGQQVTLRCSSQSGHNTVSWYQQALGQGPQFIFQYYREEENGRGNFPPRFSGLQFPNYSSELNVNALELDDSALYLCASSLAASFEQYFGPGTRLTVT.

The rearrangement joins TRBV6-5 to TRBJ2-5; weak D call: TRBD1 (6 bases). The DNA matches TRBJ2-7 better at its end, which makes the J call doubtful. The CDR3 extends over 14 amino acids. Germline-derived CDR1 and CDR2 are MNHEY and SVGAGI. This CDR3 reads CASSYFGQYYEQYF. DNA of the CDR3: TGTGCCAGCAGTTACTTCGGACAGTACTACGAGCAGTACTTC.

J is TRBJ1-1 and V is TRBV7-3; a possible D gene is TRBD1 (5 bases). Deletions cut 1 base from V and 1 base from J, with 10 bases between. The CDR3 totals 15 residues. Germline CDR1 and CDR2: SGHTA and FQGTGA. The CDR3 spells CASSLIGGSNTEAFF. CDR3 DNA: TGTGCCAGCAGCTTAATCGGGGGATCGAACACTGAAGCTTTCTTT.

This clone has a handful of counts. This rearrangement joins TRBV4-3 to TRBJ2-5; 16 bases agree with TRBD2. The J call is doubtful: the DNA matches TRBJ2-7 better. The CDR3 consists of 17 residues. CDR1 LGHNA and CDR2 YSLEER come from the germline V gene. The DNA for the CDR3 is TGCGCCAGCAGCCAAGACCCGGGACTAGCGGGAGGGCGCGAGCAGTACTTC. Residues: CASSQDPGLAGGREQYF.

This clone occurred a few times. This sequence joins TRBV2 and TRBJ2-3; D not certain. The CDR3 has 14 residues. Trimming took off 3 bases at V and 2 bases at J, with 9 bases between the two ends. Germline CDR1 and CDR2: SNHLY and FYNNEI. The CDR3 sequence: CASSEGTSTDTQYF. The CDR3 region has the DNA TGTGCCAGCAGTGAGGGCACTTCCACAGATACGCAGTATTTT.

The chain couples TRBV9 to TRBJ1-1; no firm D call. V was trimmed by 2 bases and J by 4 bases, leaving 12 bases between them. This CDR3 comprises 14 residues. Germline CDR1 is SGDLS and CDR2 is YYNGEE. The CDR3 sequence is CASSVSAFGTEAFF. The CDR3 region has the DNA TGTGCCAGCAGCGTGAGCGCCTTCGGCACTGAAGCTTTCTTT.

This clone has just a few counts. The rearrangement uses TRBV6-1 and TRBJ2-2, with a weak D call TRBD1 (6 bases). The V and J ends lost 7 bases and 4 bases respectively, with 10 bases between them. Germline lookup yields CDR1 MNHNS and CDR2 SASEGT. The CDR3 is 13 amino acids. DNA for the CDR3: TGTGCCAGCAACAAAGGGGGCACCGGGGAGCTGTTTTTT. Translated: CASNKGGTGELFF.

The chain employs TRBV4-1 and TRBJ2-7; 7 bases align to TRBD1. This CDR3 is built from 17 residues. V was clipped by 1 base and J by 3 bases; unmatched bases: 12. Germline assignment: CDR1 MGHRA and CDR2 YSYEKL. CDR3 nucleotides: TGCGCCAGCAGCCAAGGTCCGGGACAGACAGATTACTACGAGCAGTACTTC. Protein sequence: CASSQGPGQTDYYEQYF.

The chain employs TRBV6-5 and TRBJ2-5; 7 bases align to TRBD2. From germline, CDR1 is MNHEY and CDR2 SVGAGI. This CDR3 spans 16 amino acids. V gave up 0 bases and J gave up 4 bases; unmatched junction bases: 8. The CDR3 loop reads CASSYSGAGSSETQYF. In DNA form, the CDR3 reads TGTGCCAGCAGTTACTCGGGAGCGGGAAGTTCAGAGACCCAGTACTTC.

The chain couples TRBV19 to TRBJ1-1; 7 bases are a match to TRBD1. The CDR3 sequence is 11 residues long. Germline loops: CDR1 LNHDA, CDR2 SQIVND (reference sequence). The junction had 2 bases not matched to a gene; V was cut back by 7 bases and J by 6 bases. CDR3: CASKDRPEAFF. In DNA, the CDR3 is TGTGCCAGTAAGGACAGGCCTGAAGCTTTCTTT.

V gene TRBV10-1 combines with J gene TRBJ2-7; 9 bases fit TRBD1. V was pared by 0 bases and J by 6 bases, with 3 bases of the junction left unmatched. The CDR3 has 14 amino acids. The germline gives CDR1 WNHNN, CDR2 SYGVQD (reference sequence). This CDR3 reads CASSESGTGFEQYF. The DNA of the CDR3 is TGCGCCAGCAGTGAGTCCGGGACAGGGTTCGAGCAGTACTTC.

This rearrangement joins TRBV6-5 to TRBJ2-1; TRBD2 aligns across 11 bases. With V trimmed by 2 bases and J by 8 bases, 5 bases remained unmatched. The germline V gene encodes CDR1 MNHEY and CDR2 SVGAGI. The CDR3 totals 15 residues. The DNA of the CDR3 is TGTGCCAGCAGTTACGGTACTAGCGGGAGCTATGAGCAGTTCTTC. Its protein is CASSYGTSGSYEQFF.

This sequence joins TRBV4-1 and TRBJ2-3, with 8 bases identical to TRBD2. Unmatched junction bases numbered 7, after V lost 4 bases and J lost 4 bases. The CDR3 contains 15 residues. Germline assignment: CDR1 MGHRA and CDR2 YSYEKL. CDR3 bases: TGCGCCAGCAGCCCCCGAGCGGGAGAGGCAGATACGCAGTATTTT. Encoded protein: CASSPRAGEADTQYF.